This entry concerns a single T cell receptor (beta chain). This receptor's antigen is unknown. No base quality values were provided; no much bigger clone lies one nucleotide off. TCRbeta CDR3 regions were amplified from genomic DNA by means of the immunoSEQ Assay, a bias-controlled multiplex PCR. The paper's processing steps were these. Nucleated cell counts per sample were estimated from amplification of reference gene primers within the assay. Sequence reads were collapsed and filtered to measure the absolute abundance of every unique TCRbeta CDR3 rearrangement. For each sample, productive Simpson clonality was calculated as the square root of Simpson's diversity index over productive rearrangements. The source is immuneACCESS, and TCRdb retained only in-frame sequences with V and J called. Part of the clones is not carried over; for the studies checked, unresolved V genes explain less than half of this, and the remainder is unexplained. Clone size and the V and J calls come from that table; the DNA yielded D and trimming. This sample lists 180,000 or so clones; roughly four fifths were detected once. The ten largest clones add up to more than 9.5% of the sample.

This entry belongs to a study of blood T cell repertoires in COVID-19 (dated by TCRdb to about 2020). Some background on the complete study: Samples from collaborators originated in the United States, Italy and Spain and spanned both the acute and convalescent phases of COVID-19. Subjects who had been exposed to COVID-19, were actively infected with it, or had recovered from it provided the deeply sampled blood TCRbeta repertoires that made up the dataset. The samples were drawn from the first 160 participants of the ongoing ImmuneRACE study and from some 1,300 subjects provided by 6 global collaborators. The repertoires were released in a freely available public database intended as a resource for research on the immune response to SARS-CoV-2. Where available, HLA class I and class II types were taken from metadata supplied by the sample provider and were not determined by assay-based typing. The prospective study material was composed of cDNA or gDNA derived from T cells, B-cell-depleted T cells, or PBMCs. Sample metadata almost always included a de-identified subject ID, COVID-19 status, age in years and sex. Points the paper makes about the study in general: How much clinical and demographic metadata was included differed by source and by participant, and the metadata was provided uncurated.

Enrolling through a virtual design, the prospective study's participants ranged in age from roughly 18 to 89 years and lived across roughly 23 United States geographic areas. In the prospective study, cohorts were assigned on the basis of participant-reported clinical history obtained from a screening survey and a study questionnaire. Recovered participants in ImmuneRACE Cohort 3 were defined by two consecutive negative NP/OP PCR tests, clearance by a healthcare professional, or resolution of symptoms. Each participant in the prospective study had whole blood, serum and a nasopharyngeal or oropharyngeal swab collected by mobile phlebotomists. Prospective study participants could optionally give additional blood draws and questionnaires over an approximately two-month period. Blood samples from the prospective study were shipped frozen or at room temperature prior to DNA extraction. This receptor was taken from a man aged 50 to 59 who had recovered from COVID-19. Input material: PBMCs or T cells enriched from blood (not recorded which).

CDR3 reads: CASRRLSNYGYTF. In nucleotides, the sequence is TGTGCCAGCAGGCGACTGTCTAACTATGGCTACACCTTC. The chain is made from TRBV11-3 and TRBJ1-2, with the D gene too uncertain to name. Trimming takes 6 bases from V and 0 bases from J, and the germline ends sit 8 bases apart. The germline V gene supplies CDR1 SGHNT and CDR2 YENEEA. The CDR3 holds 13 amino acids from the cysteine to the phenylalanine. The read is trimmed to its CDR3 DNA, 39 bases read in frame from base 1.